This T cell receptor beta chain emerged from a study of control samples from healthy donors and cancer patients. Data came from immunoSEQ multiplex PCR; TCRdb stores just in-frame clones and leaves some out. Of 60,000 or so clones in the sample, around 90% were seen once. The V and J ends lost 1 base and 4 bases respectively, with 5 bases between them. Germline CDR1 reads LGHDT; CDR2 reads YNNKEL (reference sequence). The CDR3 runs 12 residues. This clonotype was obtained from a man over 45 in good health. The chain joins TRBV3-1 (or the pseudogene TRBV3-2) to TRBJ2-7; D unclear. Sequenced sample: blood. CDR3 residues: CASSQGTYEQYF. As DNA, the CDR3 is TGTGCCAGCAGCCAAGGAACATACGAGCAGTACTTC.